This T cell receptor beta chain was obtained from a study of blood T cell repertoires in COVID-19. The repertoire was sequenced with immunoSEQ multiplex PCR; TCRdb's copy has only in-frame clones and lacks some. The repertoire includes approximately 130,000 clones, less than 90% of them detected once, and about 2.3% sits in the top ten. Trimming left V 6 bases short and J 10 bases short, with 16 bases between. Germline loops: CDR1 MNHEY, CDR2 SVGAGI. The CDR3 is made up of 14 amino acids. Cohort allocation depended upon clinical history that participants reported. The V and J genes are TRBV6-5 and TRBJ1-6; possible D gene TRBD1, 5 bases. What was sequenced was PBMCs or T cells enriched from blood (not recorded which). The sequence derives from a woman aged 45-65 years who had recovered from COVID-19. The CDR3 loop reads CASRSGTLRSPLHF. The CDR3 DNA reads as TGTGCCAGCAGGTCCGGGACTCTACGATCACCCCTCCACTTT.